What follows is one T cell receptor (beta chain) and its context. Its specificity is not known. These data belong to a study of cytomegalovirus exposure and HLA in healthy donors. Background on the study: Genotyping showed roughly 77% of roughly 400 donors falling in the Caucasian-associated ancestry cluster.

The CDR3 sequence is 14 residues long. V lost 2 bases and J 0 bases, leaving 7 bases between the germline ends. The germline V gene encodes CDR1 SNHLY and CDR2 FYNNEI. PCR was performed using 60 Vbeta and 13 Jbeta primers. In the source study's methods: Among the unique TCR beta chains that a later analysis counted, some 73 million in all, approximately 12 million were shared. Sequencing used immunoSEQ multiplex PCR; TCRdb keeps in-frame clones, though not all of them. The DNA gave D and trimming, while V, J and clone size come from that table. In the table there are 120,000 to 150,000 clones, around 85% of which are singletons. Study-level findings and limits: In an earlier analysis, productive rearrangement rates for most beta V segments clustered near 87% or 30%.

Sequencing used PBMCs. The source is a female donor in good health and CMV-seronegative. V gene TRBV2 combines with J gene TRBJ1-1, with D unresolved. CDR3 loop: CASSERVLNTEAFF. The CDR3 DNA sequence: TGTGCCAGCAGTGAACGGGTCCTGAACACTGAAGCTTTCTTT.